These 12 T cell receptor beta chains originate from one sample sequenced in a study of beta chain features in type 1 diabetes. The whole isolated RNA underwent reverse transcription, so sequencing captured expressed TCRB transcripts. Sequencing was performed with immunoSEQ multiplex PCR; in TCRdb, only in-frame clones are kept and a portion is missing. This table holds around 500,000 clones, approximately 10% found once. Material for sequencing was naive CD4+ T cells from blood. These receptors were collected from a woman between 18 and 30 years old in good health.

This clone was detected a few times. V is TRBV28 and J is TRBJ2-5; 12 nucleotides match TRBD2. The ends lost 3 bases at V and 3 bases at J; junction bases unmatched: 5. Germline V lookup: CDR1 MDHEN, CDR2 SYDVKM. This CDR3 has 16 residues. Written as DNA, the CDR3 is TGTGCCAGCAGTTTCACACTAGCGGGGGGAAAAGAGACCCAGTACTTC. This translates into CASSFTLAGGKETQYF.

This CDR3 reads CASSQDGLATNEKLFF. In nucleotides, the CDR3 is TGCGCCAGCAGCCAAGACGGACTTGCAACTAATGAAAAACTGTTTTTT. The chain links TRBV4-1 to TRBJ1-4; D is unresolved. The CDR3 extends over 16 amino acids. Trimming removed 0 bases from V and 0 bases from J, with 8 bases in between. Germline CDR1 is MGHRA and CDR2 is YSYEKL.

CDR3 nucleotides: TGTGCCAGCAGGACTAGCGGGAGTCTGACTTTC. This encodes CASRTSGSLTF. The chain is built from TRBV6-6 and TRBJ2-6, with 12 positions matching TRBD2. Unmatched junction bases numbered 1, after V lost 6 bases and J lost 16 bases. The germline CDR1 and CDR2 sequences are MNHNY and SVGAGI (reference sequence). The CDR3 sequence is 11 residues long.

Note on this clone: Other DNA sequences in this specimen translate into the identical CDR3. CDR3 bases: TGTGCCAGCTCACCTACCACAGATACGCAGTATTTT. Translating gives CASSPTTDTQYF. The chain carries TRBV18 and TRBJ2-3, with D uncertain. CDR1 and CDR2 from the germline V gene are KGHSH and LQKENI. V dropped 3 bases and J dropped 2 bases, with 3 bases sitting between them. The CDR3 has 12 residues. Variable domain in full (rest from reference TRBV18 and TRBJ2-3): NAGVMQNPRHLVRRRGQEARLRCSPMKGHSHVYWYRQLPEEGLKFMVYLQKENIIDESGMPKERFSAEFPKEGPSILRIQQVVRGDSAAYFCASSPTTDTQYFGPGTRLTVL.

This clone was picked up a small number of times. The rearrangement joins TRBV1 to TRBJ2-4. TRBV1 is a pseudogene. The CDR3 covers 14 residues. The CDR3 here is CTSSQAIPLRIQYF. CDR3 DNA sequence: TGCACCAGCAGCCAGGCGATTCCGTTACGAATTCAGTACTTC.

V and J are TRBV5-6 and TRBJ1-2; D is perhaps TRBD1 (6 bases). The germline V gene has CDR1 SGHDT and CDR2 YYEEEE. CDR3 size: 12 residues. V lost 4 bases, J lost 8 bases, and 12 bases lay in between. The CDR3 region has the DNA TGTGCCAGCAGCCCAGGGACATTCGGCTACACCTTC. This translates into CASSPGTFGYTF.

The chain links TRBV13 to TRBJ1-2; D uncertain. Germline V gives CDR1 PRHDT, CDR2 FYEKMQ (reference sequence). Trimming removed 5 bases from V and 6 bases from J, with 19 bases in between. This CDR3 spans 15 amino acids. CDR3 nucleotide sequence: TGTGCCAGCAGCCTCACCGGCGGAGACATTAATGGCTACACCTTC. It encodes CASSLTGGDINGYTF.

The CDR3 nucleotides are TGTGCCAGCACCCAGACAGGGGATTTCAGAAATGAGCAGTTCTTC. Translating gives CASTQTGDFRNEQFF. The chain combines TRBV6-1 with TRBJ2-1; 8 nucleotides match TRBD1. Per the germline V gene, CDR1 is MNHNS and CDR2 is SASEGT. This CDR3 contains 15 residues. Unmatched junction bases numbered 12, after V lost 7 bases and J lost 7 bases.

The CDR3 region has the DNA TGTGCCAGCAGTGGTTGGAGCGAGCAGTTCTTC. Its protein product is CASSGWSEQFF. This chain links TRBV6-1 with TRBJ2-1; the D is unclear. The CDR3 loop spans 11 amino acids. CDR1 and CDR2 from the germline V gene are MNHNS and SASEGT. The V end lost 4 bases, the J end lost 10 bases, and 8 bases lay between the germline ends.

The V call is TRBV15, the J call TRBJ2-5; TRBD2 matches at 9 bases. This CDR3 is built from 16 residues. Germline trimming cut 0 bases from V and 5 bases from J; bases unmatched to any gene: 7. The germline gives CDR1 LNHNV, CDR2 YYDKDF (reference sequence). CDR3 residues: CATSRDTRGGRETQYF. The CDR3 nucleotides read TGTGCCACCAGCAGAGATACGCGGGGGGGCCGTGAGACCCAGTACTTC. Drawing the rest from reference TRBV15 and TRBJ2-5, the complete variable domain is DAMVIQNPRYQVTQFGKPVTLSCSQTLNHNVMYWYQQKSSQAPKLLFHYYDKDFNNEADTPDNFQSRRPNTSFCFLDIRSPGLGDTAMYLCATSRDTRGGRETQYFGPGTRLLVL.

The CDR3 nucleotides are TGTGCCAGCAGCGCCAACCCTGGGAGCTCTGGAAACACCATATATTTT. Its protein product is CASSANPGSSGNTIYF. This sequence joins TRBV9 and TRBJ1-3; D gene ambiguous. V lost 3 bases and J 0 bases, leaving 13 bases between the germline ends. The germline V gene encodes CDR1 SGDLS and CDR2 YYNGEE. The CDR3 runs 16 residues.

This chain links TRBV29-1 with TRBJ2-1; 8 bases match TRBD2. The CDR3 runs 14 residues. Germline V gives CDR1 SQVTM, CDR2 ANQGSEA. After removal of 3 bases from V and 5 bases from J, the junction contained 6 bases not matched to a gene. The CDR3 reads CSVDVQGLDNEQFF. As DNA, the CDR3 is TGCAGCGTTGATGTTCAGGGACTAGACAATGAGCAGTTCTTC.